The subject of this entry is one T cell receptor (beta chain). Its antigen is not known. The data were obtained in a study of cytomegalovirus exposure and HLA in healthy donors. General study results and limits: Differences between HLA loci emerged in a later analysis of TCR association rates, with DRB1 most and HLA-C fewest. Associated with HLA alleles at 0.05 false discovery rate in a later analysis were around 17,000 TCR beta sequences.

Vbeta (60) and Jbeta (13) primers were used in the PCR. Measured with immunoSEQ multiplex PCR; TCRdb has only the in-frame clones, and not every one. The table has some 130,000 clones, over 70% seen once. Sequencing was carried out using PBMCs. The sequence came from a man aged 25-45 years in good health and CMV-seronegative.

DNA for the CDR3: TGTGCCAGCAGTCTACCAGGACAGGGTAGGTTGAGTACTGAAGCTTTCTTT. Translating gives CASSLPGQGRLSTEAFF. J is TRBJ1-1 and V is TRBV28; 8 nucleotides line up with TRBD1. The CDR3 is 17 amino acids. Looked up from germline, CDR1 is MDHEN and CDR2 is SYDVKM. With V trimmed by 5 bases and J by 5 bases, 16 bases remained unmatched.